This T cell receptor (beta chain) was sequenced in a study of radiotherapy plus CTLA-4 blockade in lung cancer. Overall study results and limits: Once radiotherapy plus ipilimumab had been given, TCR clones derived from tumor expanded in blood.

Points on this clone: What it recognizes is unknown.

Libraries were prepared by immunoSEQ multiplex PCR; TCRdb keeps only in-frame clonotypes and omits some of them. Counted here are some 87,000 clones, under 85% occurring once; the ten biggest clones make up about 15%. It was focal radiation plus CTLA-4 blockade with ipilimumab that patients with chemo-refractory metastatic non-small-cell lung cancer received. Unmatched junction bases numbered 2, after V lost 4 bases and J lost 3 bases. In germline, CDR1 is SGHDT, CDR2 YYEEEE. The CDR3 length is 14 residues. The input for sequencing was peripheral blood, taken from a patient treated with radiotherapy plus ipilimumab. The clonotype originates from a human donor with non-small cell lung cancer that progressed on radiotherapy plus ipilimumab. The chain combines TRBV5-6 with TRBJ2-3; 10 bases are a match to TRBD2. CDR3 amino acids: CASSPSGGTDTQYF. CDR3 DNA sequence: TGTGCCAGCAGCCCTAGCGGGGGAACAGATACGCAGTATTTT.